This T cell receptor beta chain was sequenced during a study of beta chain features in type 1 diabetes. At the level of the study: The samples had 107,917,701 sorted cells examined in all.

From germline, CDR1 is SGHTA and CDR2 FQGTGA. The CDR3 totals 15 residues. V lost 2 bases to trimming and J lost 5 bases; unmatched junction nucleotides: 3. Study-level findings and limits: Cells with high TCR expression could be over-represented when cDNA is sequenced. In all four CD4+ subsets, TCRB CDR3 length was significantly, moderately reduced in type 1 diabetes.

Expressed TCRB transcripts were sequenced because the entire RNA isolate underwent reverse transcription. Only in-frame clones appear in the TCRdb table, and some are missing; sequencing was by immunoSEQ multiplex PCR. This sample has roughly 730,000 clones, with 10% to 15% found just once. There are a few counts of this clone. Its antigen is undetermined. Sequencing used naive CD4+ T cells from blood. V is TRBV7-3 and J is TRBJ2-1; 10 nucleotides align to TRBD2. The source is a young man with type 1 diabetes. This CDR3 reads CASSLLAGDHNEQFF. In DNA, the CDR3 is TGTGCCAGCAGCTTACTAGCGGGGGATCACAATGAGCAGTTCTTC.